The clone carrying this T cell receptor (beta chain) was counted between two and nine times. No antigen is known for it. The entry originates in a study of T cell responses to AZD1222 COVID-19 vaccine. Trimming shortened V by 5 bases and J by 1 base, and 6 bases separated the two germline ends. This CDR3 is 13 amino acids long. TCRdb's table, derived via immunoSEQ multiplex PCR, lists solely in-frame clones and lacks some. The table records about 120,000 clones, approximately 90% of them present only once. Study-wide results and limits: The number of AZD1222 recipients seropositive at baseline was only five to seven. Unmutated variant regions reportedly attract nearly half of all spike-specific TCRs. The donor group comprised mostly white British people and more females; the analysis possibly underestimated clonal diversity. Repertoire collection took place solely once the T cell response had peaked.

The chain links TRBV12-3 or TRBV12-4 to TRBJ1-5; D gene ambiguous. The input for sequencing was peripheral blood, taken 28 days after the second dose of the MenACWY control vaccine. The sequence was collected from an adult who received the MenACWY meningococcal vaccine as a control. As DNA, the CDR3 is TGTGCCAGCAGTCTCAGAAGCAATCAGCCCCAGCATTTT. As protein: CASSLRSNQPQHF.